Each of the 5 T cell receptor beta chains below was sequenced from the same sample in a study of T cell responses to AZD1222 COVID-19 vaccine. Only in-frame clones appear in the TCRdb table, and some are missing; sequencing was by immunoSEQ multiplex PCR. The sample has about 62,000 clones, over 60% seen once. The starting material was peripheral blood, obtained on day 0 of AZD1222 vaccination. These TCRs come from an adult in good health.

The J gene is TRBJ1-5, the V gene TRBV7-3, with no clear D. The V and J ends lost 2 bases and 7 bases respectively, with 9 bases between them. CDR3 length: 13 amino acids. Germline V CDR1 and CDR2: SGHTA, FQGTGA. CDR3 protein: CASSLLAGQPQHF. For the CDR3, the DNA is TGTGCCAGCAGCTTACTGGCAGGACAGCCCCAGCATTTT.

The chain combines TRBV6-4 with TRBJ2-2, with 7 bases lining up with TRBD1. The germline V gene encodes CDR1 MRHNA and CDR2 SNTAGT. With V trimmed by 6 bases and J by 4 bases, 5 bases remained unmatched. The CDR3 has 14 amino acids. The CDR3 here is CASRLGQATGELFF. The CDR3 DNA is TGTGCCAGCAGACTAGGACAGGCCACCGGGGAGCTGTTTTTT.

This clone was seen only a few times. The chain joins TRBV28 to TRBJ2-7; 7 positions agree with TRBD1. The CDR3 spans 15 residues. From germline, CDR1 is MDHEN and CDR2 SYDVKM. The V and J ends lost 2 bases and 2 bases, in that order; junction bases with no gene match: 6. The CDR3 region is CASSLEGAPTYEQYF. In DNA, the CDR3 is TGTGCCAGCAGTTTAGAGGGGGCCCCTACCTACGAGCAGTACTTC.

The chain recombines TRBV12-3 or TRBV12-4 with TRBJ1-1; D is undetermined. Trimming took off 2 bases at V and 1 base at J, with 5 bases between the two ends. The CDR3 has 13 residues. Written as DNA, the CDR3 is TGTGCCAGCAGTTTAAGCGGGAACACTGAAGCTTTCTTT. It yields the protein CASSLSGNTEAFF.

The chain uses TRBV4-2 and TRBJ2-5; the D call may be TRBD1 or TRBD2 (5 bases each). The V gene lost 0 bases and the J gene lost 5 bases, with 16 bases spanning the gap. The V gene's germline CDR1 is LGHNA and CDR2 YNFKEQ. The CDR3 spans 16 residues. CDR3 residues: CASSQEVGPVAETQYF. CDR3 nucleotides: TGTGCCAGCAGCCAAGAAGTGGGACCGGTAGCGGAGACCCAGTACTTC.